This T cell receptor (beta chain) stems from a study of T cells after yellow fever vaccination. The study, taken as a whole, reports: The secondary response was weaker, and its peak arrived faster, on day 5 versus 15. Post-booster repertoires again held most primary-vaccination clones (about 96% CD4, roughly 89% CD8). A limited proportion of clonotypes was detected within both the CD4 and CD8 compartments.

UMIs were added to TCR cDNA along with a universal primer site when it was made by 5'RACE template switching. TCRdb independently ran MiXCR on the 5' RACE reads; one entry per CDR3 protein. The sample contains 360,000 or so distinct CDR3 sequences, under 14% of which appear only once. As concerns this clonotype: Its specificity is not known.

The receptor comes from a man between 18 and 29 years old who received the YFV17D yellow fever vaccine. The sequencing here drew on PBMCs, taken on the day of the first yellow fever vaccination.

The CDR3 DNA follows: TGCGCCAGCAGCCAAGATGTCCGGAAGCTATTGAACACCGGGGAGCTGTTTTTT. Translating it yields CASSQDVRKLLNTGELFF. The chain recombines TRBV4-3 with TRBJ2-2; D remains ambiguous. The ends were cut back, 0 bases at V and 1 base at J, with 15 bases in the middle. The CDR3 totals 18 residues. Germline V gene data show CDR1 as LGHNA and CDR2 as YSLEER.